This TCR beta chain was recovered during a study of regulatory T cells in long-lasting Graves disease. This clonotype was seen more than once but under ten times. To make TCR beta libraries, researchers used iRepertoire HTBI primers and Arm-PCR of CDR3 regions. TCRdb reprocessed the multiplex PCR reads via MiXCR and lists one record per CDR3 protein. Of 550,000 or so distinct CDR3 sequences in the sample, approximately 12% were seen once. Germline-derived CDR1 and CDR2 are SGHTA and FQGTGA. Trimming removed 5 bases from V and 5 bases from J, with 15 bases in between. This CDR3 has 14 amino acids. Time point denoted: newly diagnosed GD, antithyroid drugs for less than 3 months. Extracted PBMC RNA gave rise to the TCR library. The sample also formed part of further work on T cells in Graves' hyperthyroidism and ophthalmopathy.

The specimen was peripheral blood mononuclear cells (PBMCs), collected at new diagnosis, from a patient treated with antithyroid drugs. The sequence came from a woman aged 25 to 39 with Graves disease. The gene calls are TRBV7-3 and TRBJ1-1, with D possibly being TRBD1 (5 bases). This chain's CDR3 is CASSPLGGGTEAFF. The CDR3 DNA reads TGTGCCAGCAGCCCCCTTGGGGGGGGGACTGAAGCTTTCTTT. Filled out from reference TRBV7-3 and TRBJ1-1, the complete variable domain reads GAGVSQTPSNKVTEKGKYVELRCDPISGHTALYWYRQSLGQGPEFLIYFQGTGAADDSGLPNDRFFAVRPEGSVSTLKIQRTERGDSAVYLCASSPLGGGTEAFFGQGTRLTVV.